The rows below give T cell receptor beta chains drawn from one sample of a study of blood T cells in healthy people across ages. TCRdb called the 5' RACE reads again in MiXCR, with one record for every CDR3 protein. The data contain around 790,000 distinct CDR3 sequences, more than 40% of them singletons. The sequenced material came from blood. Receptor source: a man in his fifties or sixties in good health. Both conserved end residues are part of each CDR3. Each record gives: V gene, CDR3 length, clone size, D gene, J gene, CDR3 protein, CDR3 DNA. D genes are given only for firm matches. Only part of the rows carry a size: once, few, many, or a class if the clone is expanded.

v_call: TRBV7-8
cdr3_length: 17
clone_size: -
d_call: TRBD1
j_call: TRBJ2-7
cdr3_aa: CASSLAAWTGGIYEQYF
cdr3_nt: TGTGCCAGCAGCTTAGCAGCATGGACAGGGGGTATCTACGAGCAGTACTTC

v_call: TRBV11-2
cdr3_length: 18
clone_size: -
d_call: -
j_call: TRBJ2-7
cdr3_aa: CASSGRGPFGLGAYEQYF
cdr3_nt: TGTGCCAGCAGCGGACGAGGTCCTTTTGGGCTAGGAGCCTACGAGCAGTACTTC

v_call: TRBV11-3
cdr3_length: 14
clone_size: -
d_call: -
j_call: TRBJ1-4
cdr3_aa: CASSYGRFNEKLFF
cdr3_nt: TGTGCCAGCAGCTACGGACGGTTTAATGAAAAACTGTTTTTT

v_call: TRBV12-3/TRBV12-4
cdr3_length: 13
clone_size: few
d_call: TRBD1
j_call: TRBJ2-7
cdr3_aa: CASSTGTGVEQYF
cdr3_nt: TGTGCCAGCAGTACCGGGACAGGGGTTGAGCAGTACTTC

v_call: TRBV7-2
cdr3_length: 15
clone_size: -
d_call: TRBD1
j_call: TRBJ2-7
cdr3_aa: CASSSTPGQAYEQYF
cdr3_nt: TGTGCCAGCAGCTCCACCCCGGGACAGGCATACGAGCAGTACTTC

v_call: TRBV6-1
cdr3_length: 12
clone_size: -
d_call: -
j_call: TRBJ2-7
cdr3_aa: CASIRGSYEQYF
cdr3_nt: TGTGCCAGCATACGGGGCTCCTACGAGCAGTACTTC

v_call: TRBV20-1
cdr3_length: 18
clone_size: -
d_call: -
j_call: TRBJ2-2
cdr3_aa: CSARDVRWGDRSTGELFF
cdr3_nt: TGCAGTGCTAGAGACGTTAGGTGGGGGGATAGAAGCACCGGGGAGCTGTTTTTT

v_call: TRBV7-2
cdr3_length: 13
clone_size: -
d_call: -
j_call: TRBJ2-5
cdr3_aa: CASSGQEGKTQYF
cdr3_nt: TGTGCCAGCAGTGGACAGGAGGGGAAGACCCAGTACTTC

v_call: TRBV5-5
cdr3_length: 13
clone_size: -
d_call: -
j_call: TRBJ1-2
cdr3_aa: CASSLAPSSGYTF
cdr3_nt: TGTGCCAGCAGCTTGGCTCCGAGTAGTGGCTACACCTTC

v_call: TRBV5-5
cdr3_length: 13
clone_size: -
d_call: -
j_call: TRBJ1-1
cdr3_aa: CASRANLNTEAFF
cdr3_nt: TGTGCCAGCCGGGCGAACCTAAACACTGAAGCTTTCTTT

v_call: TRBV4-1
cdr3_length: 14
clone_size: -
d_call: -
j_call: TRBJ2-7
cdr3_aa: CASSQGGENYEQYF
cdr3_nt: TGCGCCAGCAGCCAAGGTGGGGAAAATTACGAGCAGTACTTC

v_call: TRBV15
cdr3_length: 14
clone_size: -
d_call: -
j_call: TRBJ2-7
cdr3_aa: CATSSGTSASEQYF
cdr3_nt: TGTGCCACCAGCTCCGGGACGTCCGCCTCCGAGCAGTACTTC

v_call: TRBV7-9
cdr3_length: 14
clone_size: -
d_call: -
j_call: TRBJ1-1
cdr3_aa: CASSLINRNTEAFF
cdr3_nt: TGTGCCAGCAGCTTAATCAACAGGAACACTGAAGCTTTCTTT

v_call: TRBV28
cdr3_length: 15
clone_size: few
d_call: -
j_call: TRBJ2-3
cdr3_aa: CASSPLAGNADTQYF
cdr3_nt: TGTGCCAGCAGCCCACTCGCGGGGAACGCAGATACGCAGTATTTT

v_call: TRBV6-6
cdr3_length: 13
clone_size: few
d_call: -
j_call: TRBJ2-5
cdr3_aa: CASSYSAQETQYF
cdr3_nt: TGTGCCAGCAGTTACTCGGCCCAAGAGACCCAGTACTTC

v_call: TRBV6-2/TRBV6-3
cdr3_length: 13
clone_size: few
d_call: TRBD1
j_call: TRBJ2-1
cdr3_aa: CASSLGQPYEQFF
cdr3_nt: TGTGCCAGCAGTTTGGGACAGCCCTATGAGCAGTTCTTC

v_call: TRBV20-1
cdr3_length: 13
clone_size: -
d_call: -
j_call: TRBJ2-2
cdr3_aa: CSARRGGVGELFF
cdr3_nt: TGCAGTGCTAGACGCGGAGGTGTCGGGGAGCTGTTTTTT

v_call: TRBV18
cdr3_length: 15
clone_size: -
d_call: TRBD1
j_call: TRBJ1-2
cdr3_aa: CASSLWGQGVNGYTF
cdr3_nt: TGTGCCAGCTCCCTCTGGGGACAGGGAGTTAATGGCTACACCTTC